The present T cell receptor (beta chain) was sequenced within a study of spatial heterogeneity in lung cancer (dated by TCRdb to the late 2010s). Some background on the complete study: More beta-chain than alpha-chain transcripts were consistently detected, likely reflecting higher beta-chain transcript abundance. Nonsynonymous mutation counts, determined by whole-exome sequencing of tumor tissue, were related to TCR repertoire features. Both alpha and beta chains were TCR-sequenced in around 220 tumor regions, fewer than 80 matched nontumor lung samples and 56 PBMC samples obtained at surgery. In non-small cell lung cancer, the study quantitatively compared TCR alpha and beta repertoires across several tumor regions, matched nontumor lung, and blood. In the raw uncorrected reads, each unique combination of TCR and UMI appeared more than ten times on average. General study outcomes and caveats: Additional single-cell paired TCR alpha and beta sequencing was considered necessary to confirm, at a functional level, the hypothesis that regional TCRs recognize regional mutations. Ubiquitous expanded tumor TCRs were detected in blood more often at tumor resection than at routine follow-up.

The library relied on 5' RACE. The instrument given in TCRdb is NextSeq 500. The TCR library protocol attached a unique molecular identifier to each TCR cDNA molecule to allow correction of PCR and sequencing errors. The study's processing was this. TCR identification, UMI-based error correction and CDR3 extraction were all carried out with Decombinator tools. Expanded TCRs were defined as those above a frequency of 2 per 1,000, corresponding to the top 1% of the tumor frequency distribution. Renyi diversity was calculated using the R vegan package after each repertoire was subsampled 100 times to 5,000 TCRs. CDR3 similarity networks were built from amino acid triplet string-kernel similarity, connecting CDR3s with pairwise similarity above 0.82. TCRdb reprocessing: public reads trimmed at Q25 with fastp, clones called with MiXCR, in-frame beta chains kept. Each CDR3 protein appears once, grouped with its most common genes and DNA. TCRdb assigned the V and J calls; the authors' analysis was not used. Present in this sample are about 2,200 distinct CDR3 sequences, roughly a sixth of which were seen just once. In total, the top ten clones hold around 50% of the sample.

What this sample's time point label stands for: sample taken at primary tumor resection. TCR sequencing used whole RNA extracted from tumor and nontumor lung tissue, or from cryopreserved PBMC samples, without cell sorting. Donors were over 60 patients with early-stage, untreated non-small cell lung cancer from the lung TRACERx cohort. Only patients with enough RNA available from two or more tumor regions were chosen for TCR sequencing. In its sample, this clonotype was seen many times. What this receptor recognizes is not known. No clone much larger than this one lies a single base away; base qualities are absent. From the germline V gene (reference sequence), CDR1 is DFQATT and CDR2 is SNEGSKA. Taken from cysteine to phenylalanine, the CDR3 has 14 residues. The DNA shown is the 42-base CDR3, in frame from base 1. V loses 6 bases, J loses 4 bases, and the germline ends lie 18 bases apart.

The sequenced sample was PBMCs, obtained at surgery. The clonotype was recovered from a male donor with early-stage non-small cell lung cancer. The V and J genes are TRBV20-1 and TRBJ2-5, with a tentative D gene TRBD1 over 6 matching bases. The DNA sequence is given as TGCAGTGCGACACAGGGTGGGGCGGGAGAGACCCAGTACTTC. Its protein is CSATQGGAGETQYF.